A single sample is the source of the 18 T cell receptor beta chains below, sequenced in a study of shared clonotypes between healthy human individuals. Using immunoSEQ multiplex PCR, the repertoire was profiled, and TCRdb retains in-frame clones only, with some absent. The profile shows approximately 2,200,000 clones, roughly 91% of them singletons. CD45RO-negative, CCR7-selected cells formed the naive CD8 fraction, which excluded terminally differentiated effector memory CD45RA+ cells. The source material was naive CD8+ T cells from PBMCs. The receptors shown here come from a man between 18 and 29 years old in good health. Some clones in this sample may be carry-over from other donors' samples.

J is TRBJ1-1 and V is TRBV15; no firm D call. Trimming pared 0 bases from V and 1 base from J, leaving 9 bases between. The germline gives CDR1 LNHNV, CDR2 YYDKDF (reference sequence). The CDR3 spans 15 residues. The CDR3 sequence: CATSREGLANTEAFF. CDR3 sequence (DNA): TGTGCCACCAGCAGAGAAGGGTTAGCGAACACTGAAGCTTTCTTT.

This clone was observed a few times. The chain combines TRBV19 with TRBJ1-1; 8 positions match TRBD1. V was pared by 6 bases and J by 5 bases, with 11 bases of the junction left unmatched. The CDR3 covers 15 residues. Germline V lookup: CDR1 LNHDA, CDR2 SQIVND (reference sequence). This CDR3 reads CASSLSGQGWTEAFF. CDR3 in DNA: TGTGCCAGTAGCCTGTCCGGACAGGGCTGGACTGAAGCTTTCTTT. The full variable domain, in which reference TRBV19 and TRBJ1-1 provide the parts outside the CDR3, is DGGITQSPKYLFRKEGQNVTLSCEQNLNHDAMYWYRQDPGQGLRLIYYSQIVNDFQKGDIAEGYSVSREKKESFPLTVTSAQKNPTAFYLCASSLSGQGWTEAFFGQGTRLTVV.

A single count supports this clone. The chain links TRBV5-1 to TRBJ2-1; TRBD2 matches 10 bases. There are 19 residues in the CDR3. J lost 0 bases, V lost 7 bases, and 16 bases had no gene match. Per germline, CDR1 SGHRS and CDR2 YFSETQ. The CDR3 loop reads CASGLEEVLAGSSYNEQFF. CDR3 bases: TGCGCCAGCGGCCTAGAGGAGGTACTAGCGGGGAGCTCCTACAATGAGCAGTTCTTC.

This chain joins TRBV7-2 and TRBJ2-6, with 14 bases fitting TRBD2. The V gene's germline CDR1 is SGHTA and CDR2 FQGNSA. V lost 5 bases, J lost 3 bases, and 6 bases stayed unmatched. This CDR3 is 18 amino acids long. CDR3: CASSPRTSGRFGANVLTF. CDR3 DNA sequence: TGTGCCAGCAGCCCGAGGACTAGCGGGAGGTTTGGGGCCAACGTCCTGACTTTC.

V and J are TRBV28 and TRBJ2-4, with TRBD1 as a possible D gene (6 bases). Germline V CDR1 and CDR2: MDHEN, SYDVKM. V dropped 4 bases and J dropped 0 bases, with 19 bases sitting between them. The CDR3 has 18 residues. The CDR3 loop is CASSSFGAGALAKNIQYF. CDR3 DNA sequence: TGTGCCAGCAGTTCCTTTGGGGCAGGGGCCCTAGCCAAAAACATTCAGTACTTC.

This chain joins TRBV29-1 and TRBJ1-2; D gene ambiguous. CDR3 length: 13 amino acids. V was clipped by 3 bases and J by 1 base, with 9 bases between them. The germline CDR1 and CDR2 sequences are SQVTM and ANQGSEA. CDR3 bases: TGCAGCGTTGATACGGGCGATAACTATGGCTACACCTTC. The encoded protein is CSVDTGDNYGYTF. The full variable domain, rest sourced from reference TRBV29-1 and TRBJ1-2, is SAVISQKPSRDICQRGTSLTIQCQVDSQVTMMFWYRQQPGQSLTLIATANQGSEATYESGFVIDKFPISRPNLTFSTLTVSNMSPEDSSIYLCSVDTGDNYGYTFGSGTRLTVV.

As DNA, the CDR3 is TGTGCCAGCAGCTTAAAGGCGTTGAACACTGAAGCTTTCTTT. Amino acid sequence: CASSLKALNTEAFF. The chain carries TRBV4-2 and TRBJ1-1, with unresolved D. With 5 bases removed from V and 0 bases from J, the gap between germline ends came to 10 bases. This CDR3 has 14 amino acids. Germline CDR1 LGHNA, CDR2 YNFKEQ.

The rearrangement joins TRBV30 to TRBJ1-6; no clear D gene. The CDR3 has 12 residues. Germline V gene lookup returns CDR1 GTSNPN and CDR2 SVGIG (reference sequence). V gave up 4 bases and J gave up 4 bases, with 5 bases separating them. This CDR3 is CAWTDYNSPLHF. For the CDR3, the DNA is TGTGCCTGGACGGATTATAATTCACCCCTCCACTTT.

The chain uses TRBV5-1 and TRBJ2-3, with 10 bases that match TRBD2. V dropped 5 bases and J dropped 1; count of bases not matched to a gene: 4. The germline V gene has CDR1 SGHRS and CDR2 YFSETQ. This CDR3 is built from 15 residues. In nucleotides, the CDR3 is TGCGCCAGCAGGGAAGGGACTAGCGGCACAGATACGCAGTATTTT. Translated, it gives CASREGTSGTDTQYF.

CDR3 coding DNA: TGCGCCAGCAGGTCTGGGGGTCGTCACTCTGGGGCCAACGTCCTGACTTTC. Its translation: CASRSGGRHSGANVLTF. The rearrangement links TRBV5-1 to TRBJ2-6; D possibly uses TRBD1 or TRBD2 (5 bases each). The CDR3 length is 17 residues. The germline V gene has CDR1 SGHRS and CDR2 YFSETQ. Between the trimmed V and J ends, which lost 5 bases and 0 bases, there was a span of 15 bases. Looking up the rest from reference TRBV5-1 and TRBJ2-6 gives the full variable domain: KAGVTQTPRYLIKTRGQQVTLSCSPISGHRSVSWYQQTPGQGLQFLFEYFSETQRNKGNFPGRFSGRQFSNSRSEMNVSTLELGDSALYLCASRSGGRHSGANVLTFGAGSRLTVL.

This chain uses TRBV27 with TRBJ1-2; 7 bases line up with TRBD1. V lost 6 bases, J lost 8 bases, and 3 bases stayed unmatched. This CDR3 comprises 11 residues. CDR1 and CDR2 from the germline V gene are MNHEY and SMNVEV (reference sequence). CDR3 residues: CASRAGGGYTF. CDR3 DNA sequence: TGTGCCAGCAGGGCAGGGGGAGGCTACACCTTC.

The CDR3 loop is CASSRSVSGTGIFGELFF. The CDR3 coding sequence is TGCGCCAGCAGCCGGTCCGTGTCCGGGACAGGGATTTTCGGGGAGCTGTTTTTT. The J gene is TRBJ2-2, the V gene TRBV4-1; 9 bases agree with TRBD1. Germline CDR1 reads MGHRA; CDR2 reads YSYEKL. The CDR3 consists of 18 residues. With 4 bases clipped from V and 7 bases from J, the junction kept 16 bases outside the gene matches.

V usage is TRBV18 and J usage is TRBJ2-3; 9 bases agree with TRBD2. Germline-derived CDR1 and CDR2 are KGHSH and LQKENI. With V trimmed by 2 bases and J by 6 bases, 9 bases remained unmatched. The CDR3 is 16 residues long. The CDR3 loop reads CASSPMAGGQLDTQYF. The CDR3 nucleotides are TGTGCCAGCTCACCAATGGCGGGAGGGCAGTTGGATACGCAGTATTTT.

This chain links TRBV4-1 with TRBJ2-3, with D possibly matching TRBD1 (7 bases). The CDR3 is 16 residues long. Germline V CDR1 and CDR2: MGHRA, YSYEKL. The V and J ends lost 3 bases and 2 bases respectively, with 15 bases between them. CDR3 in amino acids: CASSHPDRDSTDTQYF. The CDR3 coding sequence is TGCGCCAGCAGCCATCCCGACAGGGACTCCACAGATACGCAGTATTTT.

The chain joins TRBV4-1 to TRBJ1-1; no reliable D call. Germline V gives CDR1 MGHRA, CDR2 YSYEKL. V was trimmed by 4 bases and J by 1 base, leaving 7 bases between them. This CDR3 spans 13 amino acids. The CDR3 is CASSRTTNTEAFF. CDR3 sequence (DNA): TGCGCCAGCAGCCGTACAACGAACACTGAAGCTTTCTTT.

V usage is TRBV10-3 and J usage is TRBJ1-2; weak D call: TRBD1 (5 bases). Per germline, CDR1 ENHRY and CDR2 SYGVKD. Trimming cost V 4 bases and J 8 bases, with 11 bases left between them. This CDR3 has 12 residues. Written as DNA, the CDR3 is TGTGCCATCAGTGGGGACGGGCTCGGCTACACCTTC. Translating it yields CAISGDGLGYTF.

The J gene is TRBJ2-1, the V gene TRBV25-1; the D call may be TRBD1 or TRBD2 (5 bases each). V shed 0 bases and J shed 0 bases, with 15 bases lying between them. Germline values: CDR1 MGHDK, CDR2 SYGVNS. The CDR3 has 18 amino acids. The CDR3 here is CASSEYGGHPSSYNEQFF. In DNA, the CDR3 is TGTGCCAGCAGTGAATATGGGGGTCACCCGTCCTCCTACAATGAGCAGTTCTTC.

This clone was picked up one time. This sequence joins TRBV4-3 and TRBJ2-5, with 10 bases identical to TRBD2. The DNA end lines up better with TRBJ2-7; the J call may be wrong. Germline V lookup: CDR1 LGHNA, CDR2 YSLEER. The CDR3 loop spans 16 amino acids. The CDR3 coding sequence is TGCGCCAGCAGCCAGGTAGCGGGAGGTCTCGGCTACGAGCAGTACTTC. As protein: CASSQVAGGLGYEQYF.